This is a list of T cell receptor beta chains from one sample in a study of T cells after yellow fever vaccination. TCRdb re-called the 5' RACE reads with MiXCR, one entry per CDR3 protein. Among 300,000 to 400,000 distinct CDR3 sequences listed, 3% to 4.5% were seen once. The material was PBMCs, obtained 5 days after the yellow fever booster vaccination. The receptors come from a young man who received the YFV17D yellow fever vaccine. CDR3s include the opening cysteine and the closing phenylalanine or tryptophan. A D gene is named only where the DNA matches it firmly. The listing skips clone size in some rows; elsewhere it reads once, few, many or a size class.

V gene,D gene,clone size,J gene,CDR3 protein,CDR3 DNA
TRBV4-3,TRBD1,few,TRBJ2-6,CASSQVLPGQGAFGANVLTF,TGCGCCAGCAGCCAAGTACTGCCGGGACAGGGGGCTTTTGGGGCCAACGTCCTGACTTTC
TRBV9,TRBD1,few,TRBJ2-1,CASSDGTGEGNEQFF,TGTGCCAGCAGCGATGGGACAGGGGAGGGAAATGAGCAGTTCTTC
TRBV3-1,-,few,TRBJ1-5,CASSGNSNQPQHF,TGTGCCAGCAGCGGGAATAGCAATCAGCCCCAGCATTTT
TRBV18,TRBD1,many,TRBJ1-2,CASSRQSGQGRDGYTF,TGTGCCAGCTCCCGGCAGAGTGGACAGGGACGTGATGGCTACACCTTC
TRBV5-1,TRBD2,many,TRBJ2-3,CASTGLAGTDTQYF,TGCGCCAGCACCGGACTAGCGGGAACAGATACGCAGTATTTT
TRBV5-1,-,-,TRBJ2-5,CASSALTGTSETQYF,TGCGCCAGCAGCGCCCTGACAGGGACTTCAGAGACCCAGTACTTC
TRBV7-9,-,few,TRBJ2-3,CASTSRAGSTTDTQYF,TGTGCCAGCACCTCGCGGGCGGGGTCGACGACAGATACGCAGTATTTT
TRBV7-3,-,few,TRBJ2-1,CASSAGLRREQFF,TGTGCCAGCAGCGCGGGTTTGCGGCGTGAGCAGTTCTTC
TRBV7-9,-,many,TRBJ2-7,CASSPLGLRGGFEQYF,TGTGCCAGCAGCCCCCTAGGCTTGAGGGGAGGATTCGAGCAGTACTTC
TRBV6-1,TRBD1,few,TRBJ2-2,CASSENPGGTGELFF,TGTGCCAGCAGTGAAAATCCAGGGGGAACCGGGGAGCTGTTTTTT
TRBV6-5,-,-,TRBJ1-4,CASSYGGGLGEKLFF,TGTGCCAGCAGTTACGGGGGGGGCCTCGGTGAAAAACTGTTTTTT
TRBV5-1,-,many,TRBJ2-7,CASSPGPQPDEQYF,TGCGCCAGCAGCCCGGGGCCTCAACCGGACGAGCAGTACTTC
TRBV10-3,-,-,TRBJ2-2,CAISEPKDGELFF,TGTGCCATCAGTGAGCCCAAAGACGGGGAGCTGTTTTTT
TRBV10-3,-,-,TRBJ1-5,CAISESGGDQPQHF,TGTGCCATCAGTGAGTCAGGAGGGGATCAGCCCCAGCATTTT
TRBV6-5,-,-,TRBJ1-4,CASRTGRGKLFF,TGTGCCAGCAGAACGGGCCGGGGAAAACTGTTTTTT
TRBV5-1,-,few,TRBJ1-2,CASSLEGLIYGYTF,TGCGCCAGCAGCTTGGAGGGGCTGATCTATGGCTACACCTTC
TRBV6-5,TRBD2,few,TRBJ2-7,CASSLLARAEEQYF,TGTGCCAGCAGCTTACTAGCGAGGGCAGAAGAGCAGTACTTC
TRBV20-1,TRBD1,-,TRBJ1-6,CSARETGAVYNSPLHF,TGCAGTGCTAGGGAGACAGGGGCCGTGTATAATTCACCCCTCCACTTT
TRBV29-1,TRBD2,-,TRBJ2-7,CSVRTSGGPSYEQYF,TGCAGCGTTCGGACTAGCGGGGGTCCCTCCTACGAGCAGTACTTC
TRBV20-1,-,few,TRBJ1-4,CSAPKYGKLFF,TGCAGTGCGCCTAAATACGGGAAACTGTTTTTT
TRBV18,-,-,TRBJ1-2,CASSPGVARVYGYTF,TGTGCCAGCTCACCGGGGGTCGCTAGGGTCTATGGCTACACCTTC
TRBV5-6,-,many,TRBJ1-4,CASSMRGGGVEKLFF,TGTGCCAGCAGCATGAGGGGAGGTGGAGTTGAAAAACTGTTTTTT
TRBV7-9,TRBD1,-,TRBJ1-2,CASSLNYRGNYGYTF,TGTGCCAGCAGCTTAAACTACAGGGGGAACTATGGCTACACCTTC
TRBV6-1,TRBD2,-,TRBJ2-1,CASSSSGVNEQFF,TGTGCCAGCAGCTCTAGCGGGGTAAATGAGCAGTTCTTC
TRBV19,-,many,TRBJ2-5,CASSRTGAAGETQYF,TGTGCCAGTAGTAGGACGGGGGCTGCTGGAGAGACCCAGTACTTC
TRBV18,-,many,TRBJ2-3,CASSPPTDTQYF,TGTGCCAGCAGCCCACCCACAGATACGCAGTATTTT
TRBV6-6,-,-,TRBJ1-3,CASSYGESGGRNTIYF,TGTGCCAGCAGTTACGGAGAGAGCGGGGGTCGAAACACCATATATTTT
TRBV9,-,many,TRBJ2-5,CASSRTTQETQYF,TGTGCCAGCAGCCGAACTACCCAAGAGACCCAGTACTTC